These T cell receptor beta chains were read from a single sample in a study of T-cell reconstitution after alpha-beta-depleted transplantation in children. TCRdb re-called the PCR reads with MiXCR, one entry per CDR3 protein. The table shows 250,000 to 300,000 distinct CDR3 sequences, with about 9.9% occurring only once. The sample was peripheral blood, taken 180 days after TCRalphabeta/CD19-depleted stem cell transplant. Receptor source: a male patient under 10 years old who had a stem cell transplant for chronic granulomatous disease, so the T cells may come from the graft donor. The CDR3 runs from the conserved cysteine through the conserved F or W. A D gene is named only where the DNA matches it firmly. The size field is filled for only some rows; it gives once, few, many or a size class.

TRBJ2-7 many TRBV24-1 TRBD1 TGTGCCACCAGTGACCAAGGGACAGACTACGAGCAGTACTTC CATSDQGTDYEQYF
TRBJ2-5 many TRBV20-1 - TGCAGTCCCATCCGGGCGGGGGCGGGAGAGACCCAGTACTTC CSPIRAGAGETQYF
TRBJ2-1 many TRBV2 - TGTGCCAGCAGTGAAGTACAGGGTTGGCAGTTCTTC CASSEVQGWQFF
TRBJ1-1 once TRBV21-1 - TGTGCCAGCGGGGACAGGGGCCAGAACACTGAAGCTTTCTTT CASGDRGQNTEAFF
TRBJ1-2 many TRBV7-9 - TGTGCCAGCAGCTTAGAGGGCCCTAACTATGGCTACACCTTC CASSLEGPNYGYTF
TRBJ2-1 many TRBV7-8 TRBD2 TGTGCCAGCAGCTTCACCTGGGCGAGCGGGGGGGTTGGCAATGAGCAGTTCTTC CASSFTWASGGVGNEQFF
TRBJ1-5 - TRBV12-3/TRBV12-4 - TGTGCCAGCAGTTTCAATGATCCCGGTCAGCCCCAGCATTTT CASSFNDPGQPQHF
TRBJ2-2 many TRBV7-2 TRBD1 TGTGCCAGCAGCTTCGGATGGACAGGGGTGAACACCGGGGAGCTGTTTTTT CASSFGWTGVNTGELFF
TRBJ2-3 many TRBV20-1 - TGCAGTGCTAGAGATCGTAGTAGTCCCACAGATACGCAGTATTTT CSARDRSSPTDTQYF
TRBJ2-5 many TRBV7-2 TRBD1 TGTGCCAGCAGCTTAGCGACAGGGCAAGAGACCCAGTACTTC CASSLATGQETQYF
TRBJ2-3 - TRBV28 TRBD2 TGTGCCACCTCCTCTAGCGGGACCATCACATCTAGCACAGATACGCAGTATTTT CATSSSGTITSSTDTQYF
TRBJ2-3 many TRBV6-1 - TGTGCCAGCAGTAGACTACTAGGAAATACGCAGTATTTT CASSRLLGNTQYF
TRBJ1-5 many TRBV2 - TGTGCCAGCAGTGAATCACGCCGGACAAGCAATCAGCCCCAGCATTTT CASSESRRTSNQPQHF
TRBJ2-5 many TRBV23-1 - TGCGCCAGCAGTCCCTCGCGGGACGAAGGTGGGGAGACCCAGTACTTC CASSPSRDEGGETQYF